The 22 T cell receptor beta chains below were found in one sample sequenced in a study of cytomegalovirus exposure and HLA in healthy donors. The PCR employed 60 Vbeta primers together with 13 Jbeta primers. Assay: immunoSEQ multiplex PCR; the TCRdb copy retains only in-frame clones and omits some. Recorded for this sample: about 140,000 clones. Specimen: PBMCs. The receptor set was obtained from a woman between 18 and 30 years old in good health and CMV-seronegative.

The genes are TRBV11-2 and TRBJ1-1; 9 bases agree with TRBD1. The CDR3 loop spans 16 amino acids. Germline CDR1 and CDR2: SGHAT and FQNNGV. Trimming at V came to 1 base and at J to 11 bases, leaving 14 bases not matched to a gene. The CDR3 nucleotides read TGTGCCAGCAGCTTAGTACAGGGGGCGTTCAGTCCTATTGCTTTCTTT. This encodes CASSLVQGAFSPIAFF.

The chain recombines TRBV7-7 with TRBJ2-3; 8 positions match TRBD1. CDR3 length: 16 residues. Germline-derived CDR1 and CDR2 are SSHAT and FNYEAQ (reference sequence). With V trimmed by 5 bases and J by 4 bases, 11 bases remained unmatched. The CDR3 bases are TGTGCCAGCAGCCCAATAAGGACAGGGAAAGCAGATACGCAGTATTTT. Translating it yields CASSPIRTGKADTQYF.

J is TRBJ1-5 and V is TRBV6-1; maybe TRBD1 (5 bases). CDR1 and CDR2 (germline): MNHNS, SASEGT. This CDR3 comprises 17 residues. Between the trimmed V and J ends, which lost 3 bases and 7 bases, there was a span of 22 bases. CDR3: CASSESQGWGLAQPQHF. The CDR3 coding sequence is TGTGCCAGCAGTGAGAGTCAGGGTTGGGGCCTTGCGCAGCCCCAGCATTTT.

The chain joins TRBV5-6 to TRBJ1-2; 12 bases are shared with TRBD1. Germline V gene data show CDR1 as SGHDT and CDR2 as YYEEEE. This CDR3 region has 16 residues. Trimming at V came to 1 base and at J to 5 bases, leaving 6 bases not matched to a gene. The CDR3, as DNA: TGTGCCAGCAGCTTGTCTCCGGGACAGGGGGCGTATGGCTACACCTTC. This gives the protein CASSLSPGQGAYGYTF. Full variable domain (outside the CDR3, taken from reference TRBV5-6 and TRBJ1-2): DAGVTQSPTHLIKTRGQQVTLRCSPKSGHDTVSWYQQALGQGPQFIFQYYEEEERQRGNFPDRFSGHQFPNYSSELNVNALLLGDSALYLCASSLSPGQGAYGYTFGSGTRLTVV.

The V call is TRBV6-1, the J call TRBJ2-4, with D maybe TRBD2 (5 bases). The CDR3 is 14 residues long. Germline V CDR1 and CDR2: MNHNS, SASEGT. V lost 2 bases, J lost 7 bases, and 12 bases lay in between. In DNA, the CDR3 is TGTGCCAGCAGTGAAACTTCCGGAGGTAACATTCAGTACTTC. Its translation is CASSETSGGNIQYF.

The chain has TRBV11-3 and TRBJ2-4; tentative D call: TRBD1 (7 bases). V dropped 0 bases and J dropped 0 bases, with 15 bases sitting between them. Germline loops: CDR1 SGHNT, CDR2 YENEEA. The CDR3 loop spans 18 amino acids. Written as DNA, the CDR3 is TGTGCCAGCAGCTTAGACCAGGGGGGAACTCTAGCCAAAAACATTCAGTACTTC. It yields the protein CASSLDQGGTLAKNIQYF.

The rearrangement links TRBV10-3 to TRBJ2-3, with 7 bases identical to TRBD2. J lost 0 bases, V lost 3 bases, and 6 bases had no gene match. This CDR3 is built from 16 residues. CDR1 is ENHRY and CDR2 is SYGVKD in the germline V gene. The CDR3 nucleotides are TGTGCCATCAGTGAAAGCAGAGCGGGGAGCACAGATACGCAGTATTTT. It codes for CAISESRAGSTDTQYF.

The chain employs TRBV4-2 and TRBJ2-2; no reliable D call. V lost 3 bases and J lost 3, with 14 bases in between. This CDR3 contains 16 residues. Germline CDR1 reads LGHNA; CDR2 reads YNFKEQ. Here the CDR3 DNA reads TGTGCCAGCAGCCAGATTAAGCCTGAGGACACCGGGGAGCTGTTTTTT. This codes for CASSQIKPEDTGELFF.

A note on this clone: The junction and the germline gene differ at one end; a read error may be behind it. The same CDR3 is also encoded by other DNA sequences in this sample. V and J are TRBV2 and TRBJ2-7; no clear D gene. The germline gives CDR1 SNHLY, CDR2 FYNNEI. CDR3 size: 12 residues. The CDR3: CASTGEAYEQYF. In DNA, the CDR3 is TGTGCCAGCACTGGAGAAGCCTACGAGCAATACTTC.

The V and J genes are TRBV7-2 and TRBJ2-7; 13 bases are a match to TRBD2. Germline V gene sequence: CDR1 SGHTA, CDR2 FQGNSA. V lost 5 bases, J lost 4 bases, and 5 bases stayed unmatched. The CDR3 runs to 15 residues. CDR3 bases: TGTGCCAGCAGCCCCGGACTAGCGGGAGAGTACGAGCAGTACGTC. Amino acid sequence: CASSPGLAGEYEQYV.

The J gene is TRBJ2-2, the V gene TRBV5-1, with 8 bases identical to TRBD1. CDR3 length: 18 amino acids. J lost 2 bases, V lost 2 bases, and 11 bases had no gene match. In germline, CDR1 is SGHRS, CDR2 YFSETQ. The CDR3 spells CASSFEGQVPINTGELFF. The DNA of the CDR3 is TGCGCCAGCAGCTTTGAGGGACAGGTCCCAATCAACACCGGGGAGCTGTTTTTT.

This sequence joins TRBV27 and TRBJ1-5; 9 bases fit TRBD1. CDR3 length equals 14 residues. CDR1 and CDR2 (germline): MNHEY, SMNVEV (reference sequence). V dropped 6 bases and J dropped 6; count of bases not matched to a gene: 6. The CDR3 reads CASRPGQGTQPQHF. The CDR3 DNA is TGTGCCAGCAGGCCGGGACAGGGCACTCAGCCCCAGCATTTT.

This chain connects TRBV15 to TRBJ2-5; D is perhaps TRBD2 (6 bases). CDR3 length: 16 amino acids. Per the germline V gene, CDR1 is LNHNV and CDR2 is YYDKDF (reference sequence). V was trimmed by 4 bases and J by 4 bases, leaving 19 bases between them. CDR3 in DNA: TGTGCCACCAGCACTGACCGACCTTGGAGGGGAGAGACCCAGTACTTC. Its protein product is CATSTDRPWRGETQYF.

The chain carries TRBV2 and TRBJ2-6, with TRBD1 identical over 7 bases. After removal of 6 bases from V and 2 bases from J, the junction contained 4 bases not matched to a gene. Germline V gene lookup returns CDR1 SNHLY and CDR2 FYNNEI. The CDR3 sequence is 15 residues long. CDR3 bases: TGTGCCAGCAGGGATGACAGGGCTGGGGCCAACGTCCTGACTTTC. This codes for CASRDDRAGANVLTF. Looking up the rest from reference TRBV2 and TRBJ2-6 gives the full variable domain: EPEVTQTPSHQVTQMGQEVILRCVPISNHLYFYWYRQILGQKVEFLVSFYNNEISEKSEIFDDQFSVERPDGSNFTLKIRSTKLEDSAMYFCASRDDRAGANVLTFGAGSRLTVL.

The chain recombines TRBV14 with TRBJ2-2; D unclear. V was pared by 1 base and J by 5 bases, with 5 bases between. The germline V gene has CDR1 SGHDN and CDR2 FVKESK. The CDR3 has 13 amino acids. The CDR3 bases are TGTGCCAGCAGCCAAGTGCGGACCGGGGAGCTGTTTTTT. Amino acids: CASSQVRTGELFF.

V and J are TRBV6-1 and TRBJ1-5; D is unresolved. With 3 bases removed from V and 6 bases from J, the gap between germline ends came to 6 bases. The length of the CDR3 is 12 residues. The germline V gene has CDR1 MNHNS and CDR2 SASEGT. The CDR3 nucleotides are TGTGCCAGCAGTGACCTCAGTCAGCCCCAGCATTTT. This codes for CASSDLSQPQHF.

The chain recombines TRBV9 with TRBJ2-7; TRBD2 is a possible D gene (6 bases). The germline V gene has CDR1 SGDLS and CDR2 YYNGEE. V shed 2 bases and J shed 3 bases, with 12 bases lying between them. CDR3 length equals 14 residues. CDR3 in amino acids: CASSVLPGDYEQYF. The CDR3 region has the DNA TGTGCCAGCAGCGTTCTTCCGGGAGACTACGAGCAGTACTTC.

Remarks on this clone: Additional DNA sequences in this sample encode the identical CDR3. The rearrangement uses TRBV11-2 and TRBJ2-1; 10 bases agree with TRBD1. CDR1 and CDR2 from the germline V gene are SGHAT and FQNNGV. CDR3 size: 16 residues. The V segment lost 5 bases and the J segment 0 bases; nucleotides outside the gene matches: 4. As DNA, the CDR3 is TGTGCCAGCAGCCCACGGACAGGGGGCTCCTACAATGAGCAGTTCTTC. It specifies CASSPRTGGSYNEQFF.

This chain uses TRBV6-5 with TRBJ1-5; D is perhaps TRBD1 (5 bases). This CDR3 has 13 residues. Germline-derived CDR1 and CDR2 are MNHEY and SVGAGI. V lost 10 bases and J lost 5, with 15 bases in between. CDR3 residues: CATREQADQPQHF. DNA for the CDR3: TGTGCCACAAGGGAACAGGCCGATCAGCCCCAGCATTTT.

The chain uses TRBV5-4 and TRBJ2-1; TRBD2 matches at 7 bases. CDR3 size: 17 residues. The germline V gene encodes CDR1 SGHNT and CDR2 YYREEE (reference sequence). The V segment lost 7 bases and the J segment 0 bases; nucleotides outside the gene matches: 13. The DNA of the CDR3 is TGTGCCAGCTCCCCTTTCTTGCGGGGGAGCTCCTACAATGAGCAGTTCTTC. Translating gives CASSPFLRGSSYNEQFF.

The chain has TRBV6-5 and TRBJ2-7; 10 bases map to TRBD2. The CDR3 consists of 14 residues. Germline V gene lookup returns CDR1 MNHEY and CDR2 SVGAGI. V dropped 6 bases and J dropped 7; count of bases not matched to a gene: 9. The CDR3 nucleotides read TGTGCCAGCAGATGGCTAGCGGGAGAGGGGGAGCAGTACGTC. This codes for CASRWLAGEGEQYV.

This chain uses TRBV18 with TRBJ2-1; the D is unclear. Trimming stripped 0 bases from V and 2 bases from J, with 5 bases between. The germline gives CDR1 KGHSH, CDR2 LQKENI. The CDR3 is 14 residues long. The CDR3 sequence: CASSPPSPYNEQFF. The CDR3 bases are TGTGCCAGCTCACCACCTAGCCCCTACAATGAGCAGTTCTTC.